Below, 8 T cell receptor beta chains from the same sample are listed, as sequenced in a study of T cell clones after liver transplantation. This table comes from immunoSEQ multiplex PCR, and its TCRdb copy is limited to in-frame clones, with some not included. The sample lists fewer than 85,000 clones; 80% were seen once. Sequenced here: CD4+ T cells from blood, sampled 12 months after liver transplant. The receptors come from a human patient who received a liver transplant. Part of the T cells may come from the graft donor.

This clone was seen a few times. In the same sample, other DNA sequences code for this CDR3. The chain uses TRBV2 and TRBJ1-2; maybe TRBD1 (6 bases). Trimming stripped 5 bases from V and 0 bases from J, with 7 bases between. Germline CDR1 and CDR2: SNHLY and FYNNEI. This CDR3 contains 13 residues. In DNA, the CDR3 is TGTGCCAGCAGTCGGGACACTAACTATGGCTACACCTTC. This translates into CASSRDTNYGYTF.

The chain has TRBV19 and TRBJ2-7; 11 nucleotides line up with TRBD1. V trimming: 5 bases; J trimming: 1 base; junction bases outside the gene matches: 4. The CDR3 has 15 residues. Germline V lookup: CDR1 LNHDA, CDR2 SQIVND (reference sequence). The CDR3 nucleotides read TGTGCCAGTAGTGCTGGGACAGGGGGGTCCTACGAGCAGTACTTC. This codes for CASSAGTGGSYEQYF.

This clone has more than one count but fewer than ten. This chain links TRBV2 with TRBJ2-4; D not certain. Deletions cut 8 bases from V and 0 bases from J, with 14 bases between. Germline values: CDR1 SNHLY, CDR2 FYNNEI. There are 15 residues in the CDR3. CDR3 bases: TGTGCCAGCGGTGCCCAGCTGGGAGCCAAAAACATTCAGTACTTC. Protein: CASGAQLGAKNIQYF.

J is TRBJ2-2 and V is TRBV29-1, with 15 positions matching TRBD2. J was trimmed by 8 bases and V by 7 bases; bases with no gene match: 5. The CDR3 has 14 residues. Germline V CDR1 and CDR2: SQVTM, ANQGSEA. The CDR3 coding sequence is TGCAGCGCTGGGACTAGCGGGAGGATAGGGGAGCTGTTTTTT. Translation gives CSAGTSGRIGELFF.

This clone appeared a single time. The chain couples TRBV20-1 to TRBJ2-6, with 8 bases fitting TRBD2. The CDR3 sequence is 11 residues long. V lost 6 bases to trimming and J lost 14 bases; unmatched junction nucleotides: 6. From germline, CDR1 is DFQATT and CDR2 SNEGSKA (reference sequence). The CDR3 DNA reads as TGCAGTGCCACAGGACTAGCATTCCTGACTTTC. It encodes CSATGLAFLTF.

The chain combines TRBV5-1 with TRBJ2-7; no clear D gene. The CDR3 loop spans 13 amino acids. Trimming stripped 5 bases from V and 5 bases from J, with 14 bases between. Per germline, CDR1 SGHRS and CDR2 YFSETQ. CDR3 nucleotides: TGCGCCAGCAGTTCCGGGTATGTCGACGAGCAGTACTTC. It specifies CASSSGYVDEQYF.

The chain combines TRBV7-9 with TRBJ2-2, with TRBD2 matching 7 bases. This CDR3 region has 16 residues. The trim removed 3 bases at V and 6 bases at J, leaving 10 bases unmatched. Germline V gene sequence: CDR1 SEHNR, CDR2 FQNEAQ (reference sequence). The chain's CDR3 is CASSFLLAGVSGELFF. The CDR3 DNA is TGTGCCAGCAGCTTCCTACTTGCGGGAGTGTCCGGGGAGCTGTTTTTT.

The chain is built from TRBV7-2 and TRBJ2-2, with TRBD2 identical over 9 bases. Germline CDR1 is SGHTA and CDR2 is FQGNSA. Unmatched junction bases numbered 4, after V lost 5 bases and J lost 9 bases. This CDR3 has 13 residues. Here the CDR3 reads CASSPSGGRELFF. As DNA, the CDR3 is TGTGCCAGCAGCCCCAGCGGGGGGAGGGAGCTGTTTTTT.